The next 11 T cell receptor beta chains were all read from a single sample in a study of blood T cell repertoires in COVID-19. Here immunoSEQ multiplex PCR was the method, and the copy in TCRdb shows in-frame clones only, minus some. The table lists 250,000 to 300,000 clones, about nine tenths of them singletons, with roughly 2.1% in the top ten. Sequencing input: PBMCs or T cells enriched from blood (not recorded which). The source is a woman in her thirties or forties with acute COVID-19.

The rearrangement links TRBV7-9 to TRBJ2-1; 14 nucleotides align to TRBD2. The germline V gene has CDR1 SEHNR and CDR2 FQNEAQ (reference sequence). V gave up 5 bases and J gave up 9 bases; unmatched junction bases: 9. This CDR3 has 16 amino acids. Here the CDR3 reads CASSRTGLAGVSEQFF. In DNA form, the CDR3 reads TGTGCCAGCAGCCGAACGGGACTAGCGGGAGTGAGTGAGCAGTTCTTC.

J is TRBJ1-2 and V is TRBV29-1; D ambiguous. Trimming shortened V by 4 bases and J by 8 bases, and 14 bases separated the two germline ends. The germline gives CDR1 SQVTM, CDR2 ANQGSEA. CDR3 length: 12 amino acids. The CDR3 sequence: CSVGSGLGGYTF. The CDR3 coding sequence is TGCAGCGTTGGTTCTGGGCTTGGGGGCTACACCTTC.

The chain carries TRBV19 and TRBJ2-5, with D tentatively TRBD2 (5 bases). CDR3 length equals 14 residues. Trimming cost V 3 bases and J 1 base, with 9 bases left between them. CDR1 and CDR2 (germline): LNHDA, SQIVND (reference sequence). CDR3 amino acids: CASSMGVAQETQYF. The CDR3 nucleotides are TGTGCCAGTAGTATGGGAGTAGCCCAAGAGACCCAGTACTTC.

The V gene is TRBV7-9, the J gene TRBJ1-2, with 10 bases matching TRBD1. Germline V lookup: CDR1 SEHNR, CDR2 FQNEAQ (reference sequence). The V and J ends lost 5 bases and 4 bases, in that order; junction bases with no gene match: 4. CDR3 size: 14 residues. The CDR3 DNA follows: TGTGCCAGCAGCAACCGGGACAGGGGCTATGGCTACACCTTC. This translates into CASSNRDRGYGYTF. Full variable domain (outside the CDR3, taken from reference TRBV7-9 and TRBJ1-2): DTGVSQNPRHKITKRGQNVTFRCDPISEHNRLYWYRQTLGQGPEFLTYFQNEAQLEKSRLLSDRFSAERPKGSFSTLEIQRTEQGDSAMYLCASSNRDRGYGYTFGSGTRLTVV.

The CDR3 DNA reads as TGCGCCAGCAGCCAAGATCGGGGCGGAGACAGGGCTAAAAACACCATATATTTT. This encodes CASSQDRGGDRAKNTIYF. The chain couples TRBV4-3 to TRBJ1-3; TRBD1 agrees at 7 bases. The CDR3 sequence is 18 residues long. The germline V gene encodes CDR1 LGHNA and CDR2 YSLEER. With 0 bases clipped from V and 6 bases from J, the junction kept 14 bases outside the gene matches.

The chain combines TRBV2 with TRBJ1-5, with TRBD1 matching 7 bases. The CDR3 loop spans 16 amino acids. J gave up 4 bases and V 3 bases, and 9 bases lay outside the gene matches. Germline-derived CDR1 and CDR2 are SNHLY and FYNNEI. This chain's CDR3 is CASSEGGRGENQPQHF. For the CDR3, the DNA is TGTGCCAGCAGTGAGGGCGGCAGGGGGGAAAATCAGCCCCAGCATTTT.

The rearrangement links TRBV12-3 or TRBV12-4 to TRBJ1-4, with 10 bases that match TRBD1. Trimming removed 6 bases from V and 8 bases from J; junction bases left unmatched: 3. The CDR3 runs 13 residues. For the CDR3, the DNA is TGTGCCAGCAGCCGGGACAGGGGAGAAAAACTGTTTTTT. It encodes CASSRDRGEKLFF.

The chain is built from TRBV28 and TRBJ2-3, with TRBD2 identical over 14 bases. V shed 8 bases and J 6 bases; nucleotides not matched to a gene: 10. CDR3 length: 16 residues. The germline V gene has CDR1 MDHEN and CDR2 SYDVKM. The CDR3 sequence is CASAETSGRAVDTQYF. The CDR3 coding sequence is TGTGCCAGCGCCGAGACTAGCGGGAGGGCCGTGGATACGCAGTATTTT.

This chain's CDR3 is CASSTQGAAGQPQHF. CDR3 bases: TGTGCCAGCAGTACACAGGGGGCGGCTGGTCAGCCCCAGCATTTT. The chain employs TRBV28 and TRBJ1-5; 9 nucleotides line up with TRBD1. Germline CDR1 and CDR2: MDHEN and SYDVKM. The CDR3 sequence is 15 residues long. J was trimmed by 6 bases and V by 5 bases; bases with no gene match: 8.

The V call is TRBV7-2, the J call TRBJ1-1; D is possibly TRBD1 (6 bases). The CDR3 extends over 14 amino acids. Germline-derived CDR1 and CDR2 are SGHTA and FQGNSA. The V and J ends lost 5 bases and 6 bases respectively, with 16 bases between them. The CDR3 protein is CASSPHGGRAEAFF. In DNA, the CDR3 is TGTGCCAGCAGCCCCCACGGGGGGCGGGCTGAAGCTTTCTTT.

The chain carries TRBV3-1 (or the pseudogene TRBV3-2) and TRBJ2-7, with D possibly being TRBD1 (5 bases). Trimming stripped 4 bases from V and 3 bases from J, with 13 bases between. Germline lookup yields CDR1 LGHDT and CDR2 YNNKEL (reference sequence). The CDR3 is 14 residues long. CDR3 amino acids: CASSLRLQGYEQYF. DNA for the CDR3: TGTGCCAGCAGCCTCCGCCTCCAGGGCTACGAGCAGTACTTC.